This T cell receptor beta chain is drawn from a study of Graves' ophthalmopathy and Graves' hyperthyroidism (dated by TCRdb to between 2018 and 2020). Broadly, across the study: Peripheral blood was collected at initial diagnosis, prior to any treatment. T-cell repertoires of thyroid tissue and blood were compared in several hyperthyroidism patients. The 85 to 100 discovery patients were divided at random into training and test sets in a 7:3 ratio. To explore V-J signatures distinguishing ophthalmopathy from hyperthyroidism, a discovery set of some 100 patients (more than 40 ophthalmopathy, roughly 56 stable hyperthyroidism) was enrolled. An independent validation cohort was composed of approximately 19 hyperthyroidism patients and 17 patients who later progressed from hyperthyroidism to ophthalmopathy. The study used TCR beta repertoire signatures to distinguish Graves' ophthalmopathy from Graves' hyperthyroidism and to predict progression to ophthalmopathy. After sampling, hyperthyroidism patients received methimazole starting at 30 mg daily, and ophthalmopathy patients received high-dose intravenous methylprednisolone. In total, 135 blood samples were TCR-sequenced: around 42 ophthalmopathy, under 80 hyperthyroidism and roughly 17 hyperthyroidism-to-ophthalmopathy patients. Study-level results and caveats: Among expanded thyroid clonotypes with frequency above 0.001, most also showed up in blood, which suggests that blood repertoires may reflect the thyroid immune response. No statistical method was used to predetermine the sample size, and group allocation was not hidden from the investigators. In validation, the model predicted ophthalmopathy progression with 70.59% sensitivity and 72.22% specificity; roughly 12 predicted patients were CT-confirmed with GO in a median of 6.5 months. The 13-signature model separated ophthalmopathy from stable hyperthyroidism with approximately 90% sensitivity and 81.08% specificity in cross-validation, and 80%/75% in the test set.

For repertoire sequencing, TCR beta CDR3 regions were amplified from RNA transcripts. HTBI primers and the Qiagen OneStep RT-PCR kit were used in a first-round RT-PCR, which was followed by a second-round multiplex PCR, size selection and purification. The libraries underwent paired-end sequencing with 100 bp reads on an Illumina HiSeq2000. Per the original workflow: SOAPnuke was used to process the reads, removing any read that contained adapters or uncalled bases, had a mean Phred below 15, or lacked an exact match to the constant primer or identifier. COPE v1.2.5 was used to merge high-quality paired reads. Each unique nucleotide sequence was defined as a clonotype, and clonotypes were aligned to IMGT TRB V, D and J references with MiTCR v1.1. The analysis was limited to V-J combinations with a frequency above 0.0001, which together covered over 99% of the repertoires. For each V-J combination, a TCR clonal expansion and chaos score was defined as F50 clonal expansion divided by the chaos observed in the TCRdist matrix. Features were reduced by Welch's t-statistics and random forest to 10 to 15 V-J combinations, which fed a naive Bayes classifier. The Morisita-Horn index was used to measure how similar the thyroid and blood repertoires were. TCRdb reran the public reads through fastp at Q25 and MiXCR, keeping productive beta chains. Identical CDR3 proteins give one entry, which carries the most common genes and DNA. TCRdb's processing, not the study's, gives the V and J calls here. The sample records hundreds of thousands of distinct CDR3 sequences, 22% of which are singletons. Roughly 6.9% of the sample comes from the top ten.

Trimming removed 4 bases from V and 5 bases from J, leaving 17 bases between the germline ends. The CDR3 covers 15 residues, taking in both the cysteine and the phenylalanine. Of all the DNA, just the CDR3 is kept, 45 bases in frame from base 1. Hyperthyroidism was defined as stable when no progression to ophthalmopathy occurred within 18 months of follow-up. Hyperthyroidism patients were newly diagnosed, were aged 18 to 65 years, and had a disease duration under 2 months. Patients with other autoimmune diseases, uncontrolled infections, pregnancy or lactation were excluded from the study. Clinical symptoms, serum thyroxine, TRAb, thyroid ultrasound and orbital computed tomography formed the basis of the diagnosis. Using Ficoll-Paque density gradient centrifugation, PBMCs were isolated from 9.5 to 10 ml of fresh peripheral blood. Trizol reagent was used to extract the total RNA, and its quality was then checked on an Agilent 2100 Bioanalyzer.

This clonotype was seen more than once but under ten times. The clone's antigen remains unknown. Per-base qualities were not stored, and no clone one base away is much larger. Material: peripheral blood. The chain couples TRBV12-3 or TRBV12-4 to TRBJ2-5; 7 matching bases give a weak D call of TRBD2. This sequence was found in a woman between 18 and 29 years old with stable Graves' hyperthyroidism. Some clones in this sample may be carry-over from other donors' samples. Donor details come from another sample of the same person, matched by shared clones. CDR3 reads: CASSSIGGRRETQYF. Here is the DNA: TGTGCCAGCAGTTCGATCGGGGGGCGCAGGGAGACCCAGTACTTC.